The 30 T cell receptor beta chains in this list originate from one sample, sequenced in a study of identical twins. One entry per CDR3 protein, called by TCRdb with MiXCR from the 5' RACE reads. This table has roughly 700,000 distinct CDR3 sequences, approximately 9% appearing once. A further study also used this sample, focusing on yellow fever vaccine responses in identical twins.

Sequencing was performed on PBMCs. Receptors originate from a young woman in good health.

The V gene is TRBV10-3, the J gene TRBJ2-5; 7 bases are shared with TRBD1. The ends lost 6 bases at V and 2 bases at J; junction bases unmatched: 15. This CDR3 is built from 17 residues. Germline V gene sequence: CDR1 ENHRY, CDR2 SYGVKD. CDR3 region: CAISKAFLGTEQETQYF. The CDR3 nucleotides are TGTGCCATCAGCAAAGCCTTCCTCGGGACAGAGCAAGAGACCCAGTACTTC.

This chain connects TRBV7-3 to TRBJ2-1, with TRBD2 identical over 10 bases. V dropped 5 bases and J dropped 9; count of bases not matched to a gene: 13. This CDR3 is 16 amino acids long. CDR1 SGHTA and CDR2 FQGTGA come from the germline V gene. This CDR3 reads CASSLSAGGPTIEQFF. The CDR3 DNA reads as TGTGCCAGCAGCCTCTCAGCGGGGGGGCCAACAATTGAGCAGTTCTTC.

The table lists this clonotype with many counts. The DNA of the CDR3 is TGTGCCATCAGTGAGTCTGTGGCGGGCCTCGGCGATACGCAGTATTTT. Translated, it gives CAISESVAGLGDTQYF. J is TRBJ2-3 and V is TRBV10-3, with a weak D call TRBD2 (5 bases). V gave up 0 bases and J gave up 6 bases, with 16 bases separating them. This CDR3 has 16 amino acids. Germline V CDR1 and CDR2: ENHRY, SYGVKD.

This clonotype showed up just a few times. The V gene is TRBV20-1, the J gene TRBJ2-2; D remains unclear. The CDR3 contains 13 residues. From germline, CDR1 is DFQATT and CDR2 SNEGSKA (reference sequence). Deletions cut 4 bases from V and 3 bases from J, with 9 bases between. The CDR3 sequence is CSATDPDTGELFF. DNA of the CDR3: TGCAGTGCTACGGACCCAGACACCGGGGAGCTGTTTTTT.

This clonotype was recorded a few times. The chain carries TRBV5-1 and TRBJ1-1; D might be TRBD1 (5 bases). This CDR3 region has 14 residues. Looked up from germline, CDR1 is SGHRS and CDR2 is YFSETQ. V dropped 1 base and J dropped 6 bases, with 13 bases sitting between them. CDR3 bases: TGCGCCAGCAGCTTGCTGGGGGAAATCTCTGAAGCTTTCTTT. It specifies CASSLLGEISEAFF.

At least ten counts were recorded for this clonotype. The chain recombines TRBV15 with TRBJ2-3, with 9 bases aligning to TRBD2. Germline CDR1 is LNHNV and CDR2 is YYDKDF (reference sequence). The CDR3 has 18 residues. V dropped 3 bases and J dropped 2; count of bases not matched to a gene: 12. The CDR3 region is CATSSEGAGGPITDTQYF. For the CDR3, the DNA is TGTGCCACCAGCAGCGAAGGTGCGGGAGGGCCTATCACAGATACGCAGTATTTT. Together with reference TRBV15 and TRBJ2-3, the CDR3 gives the full variable domain: DAMVIQNPRYQVTQFGKPVTLSCSQTLNHNVMYWYQQKSSQAPKLLFHYYDKDFNNEADTPDNFQSRRPNTSFCFLDIRSPGLGDTAMYLCATSSEGAGGPITDTQYFGPGTRLTVL.

In nucleotides, the CDR3 is TGTGCCAGCAGTTTTGAGTTAGCGGGAGGACAAAATGAGCAGTTCTTC. Its translation: CASSFELAGGQNEQFF. The rearrangement links TRBV28 to TRBJ2-1; 10 bases fit TRBD2. V shed 3 bases, J shed 7 bases, and the junction held 9 bases outside the gene matches. The CDR3 sequence is 16 residues long. Germline V gene data show CDR1 as MDHEN and CDR2 as SYDVKM.

The rearrangement links TRBV7-3 to TRBJ1-2; tentative D call: TRBD1 (5 bases). This CDR3 contains 13 residues. V lost 2 bases, J lost 7 bases, and 11 bases lay in between. Germline V gives CDR1 SGHTA, CDR2 FQGTGA. The CDR3 nucleotides read TGTGCCAGCAGCTTAGGCGGGGCGAGTGGCTACACCTTC. Translating gives CASSLGGASGYTF.

The chain links TRBV29-1 to TRBJ2-7; 7 nucleotides align to TRBD1. There are 14 residues in the CDR3. V lost 4 bases, J lost 0 bases, and 6 bases stayed unmatched. Germline loops: CDR1 SQVTM, CDR2 ANQGSEA. The CDR3 spells CSVATGDGSYEQYF. The CDR3 coding sequence is TGCAGCGTTGCTACAGGGGATGGCTCCTACGAGCAGTACTTC.

Only a few counts were recorded for this clonotype. This chain connects TRBV6-1 to TRBJ2-5; no clear D gene. This CDR3 is built from 13 residues. Trimming cost V 3 bases and J 2 bases, with 7 bases left between them. Germline loops: CDR1 MNHNS, CDR2 SASEGT. CDR3 region: CASSDAGQETQYF. The DNA for the CDR3 is TGTGCCAGCAGTGACGCCGGTCAAGAGACCCAGTACTTC.

This clonotype was seen only a few times. The CDR3 nucleotides are TGTGCCAGCAGCTTATACGTCTCGGGGACAGGGGAGGGTGAGCAGTTCTTC. It translates to CASSLYVSGTGEGEQFF. The rearrangement links TRBV7-9 to TRBJ2-1, with TRBD1 matching over 10 bases. V dropped 2 bases and J dropped 9; count of bases not matched to a gene: 13. Germline V gene lookup returns CDR1 SEHNR and CDR2 FQNEAQ (reference sequence). CDR3 length equals 17 residues.

This clonotype was counted a few times. The CDR3 DNA follows: TGTGCCACCAGTGATTCTAGGACAGGGCACCAAGAGACCCAGTACTTC. Encoded protein: CATSDSRTGHQETQYF. V and J are TRBV24-1 and TRBJ2-5, with 8 bases identical to TRBD1. In germline, CDR1 is KGHDR, CDR2 SFDVKD. This CDR3 comprises 16 residues. With 2 bases clipped from V and 0 bases from J, the junction kept 4 bases outside the gene matches.

V and J are TRBV28 and TRBJ2-4; 9 nucleotides agree with TRBD1. The trim removed 5 bases at V and 10 bases at J, leaving 3 bases unmatched. CDR1 is MDHEN and CDR2 is SYDVKM in the germline V gene. This CDR3 is 12 amino acids long. In nucleotides, the CDR3 is TGTGCCAGCAGTGTGACAGGGGGAATTCAGTACTTC. It codes for CASSVTGGIQYF. Variable domain in full (rest from reference TRBV28 and TRBJ2-4): DVKVTQSSRYLVKRTGEKVFLECVQDMDHENMFWYRQDPGLGLRLIYFSYDVKMKEKGDIPEGYSVSREKKERFSLILESASTNQTSMYLCASSVTGGIQYFGAGTRLSVL.

This clonotype was counted once. This chain uses TRBV7-6 with TRBJ2-2, with TRBD2 matching 10 bases. CDR1 is SGHVS and CDR2 is FNYEAQ in the germline V gene. The CDR3 length is 15 residues. V was clipped by 1 base and J by 7 bases; unmatched bases: 3. The CDR3 sequence: CASSLGTSGGGELFF. CDR3 nucleotides: TGTGCCAGCAGCTTAGGGACTAGCGGCGGCGGGGAGCTGTTTTTT.

The CDR3 DNA follows: TGTGCCAGCAGCTTAACCCCGATGGAGACCCAGTACTTC. Its translation: CASSLTPMETQYF. The genes are TRBV7-3 and TRBJ2-5; D call uncertain. This CDR3 is built from 13 residues. V was shortened by 0 bases and J by 5 bases, with 7 bases between the two germline ends. The germline V gene encodes CDR1 SGHTA and CDR2 FQGTGA.

The CDR3 loop reads CASSVDSQSYGYTF. CDR3 DNA sequence: TGTGCCAGCAGCGTCGACAGTCAATCCTATGGCTACACCTTC. The chain employs TRBV9 and TRBJ1-2; D is possibly TRBD1 (5 bases). Trimming removed 2 bases at V and 4 bases at J, with 12 bases between. In germline, CDR1 is SGDLS, CDR2 YYNGEE. CDR3 size: 14 residues.

This clonotype has more than one count but fewer than ten. V and J are TRBV11-1 and TRBJ1-1; 9 nucleotides agree with TRBD1. With 3 bases clipped from V and 4 bases from J, the junction kept 18 bases outside the gene matches. Germline V gene data show CDR1 as SGHAT and CDR2 as FQDESV (reference sequence). The CDR3 totals 19 residues. This chain's CDR3 is CASSFPTHTGGSGSTEAFF. The DNA for the CDR3 is TGTGCCAGCAGCTTTCCTACACATACAGGGGGCTCGGGGAGCACTGAAGCTTTCTTT.

This clonotype has a handful of counts. This sequence joins TRBV6-1 and TRBJ2-1; TRBD1 matches 9 bases. J was trimmed by 5 bases and V by 7 bases; bases with no gene match: 9. Germline CDR1 reads MNHNS; CDR2 reads SASEGT. The CDR3 contains 15 residues. CDR3 sequence reads: CASNKQGAGDNEQFF. The CDR3, as DNA: TGTGCCAGCAATAAACAGGGGGCCGGGGACAATGAGCAGTTCTTC.

This clonotype was counted many times. The chain has TRBV20-1 and TRBJ2-1, with D perhaps matching TRBD1 or TRBD2 (5 bases each). V lost 0 bases and J lost 4, with 19 bases in between. This CDR3 is 17 amino acids long. Germline V gives CDR1 DFQATT, CDR2 SNEGSKA (reference sequence). The CDR3 DNA sequence: TGCAGTGCTAGAGATCGGGGCAGGTCGTTCCTTTACAATGAGCAGTTCTTC. Translated: CSARDRGRSFLYNEQFF.

This clonotype was seen many times. The rearrangement uses TRBV10-3 and TRBJ2-1; 7 bases map to TRBD1. J was trimmed by 0 bases and V by 6 bases; bases with no gene match: 11. Germline V lookup: CDR1 ENHRY, CDR2 SYGVKD. This CDR3 is 17 amino acids long. The CDR3 nucleotides are TGTGCCATCAGAGCGAGTGGCACAGGGGACTCCTACAATGAGCAGTTCTTC. Translated: CAIRASGTGDSYNEQFF.

This clonotype was counted only a few times. The rearrangement links TRBV4-1 to TRBJ2-7; D remains ambiguous. The V and J ends lost 2 bases and 5 bases respectively, with 7 bases between them. Per germline, CDR1 MGHRA and CDR2 YSYEKL. This CDR3 spans 12 amino acids. CDR3 protein: CASSQYQDEQYF. CDR3 nucleotides: TGCGCCAGCAGCCAATATCAGGACGAGCAGTACTTC.

This clonotype was found many times. This chain connects TRBV4-2 to TRBJ2-1, with D possibly called TRBD1 or TRBD2 (5 bases each). Trimming took 0 bases from V and 7 from J, leaving 19 bases between them. CDR1 and CDR2 (germline): LGHNA, YNFKEQ. This CDR3 has 17 residues. CDR3 sequence (DNA): TGTGCCAGCAGCCAAGATACGGGGCTCCCCAAGGGGAATGAGCAGTTCTTC. Translation gives CASSQDTGLPKGNEQFF.

This chain uses TRBV7-8 with TRBJ2-3; D gene uncertain. This CDR3 has 14 amino acids. The germline V and J ends were trimmed by 1 base and 3 bases, with 8 bases remaining between them. Germline loops: CDR1 SGHVS, CDR2 FQNEAQ. As DNA, the CDR3 is TGTGCCAGCAGCTTAGTCCTAGTTACAGATACGCAGTATTTT. The encoded protein is CASSLVLVTDTQYF.

This clonotype has just a few counts. The V and J genes are TRBV11-2 and TRBJ2-5; 10 positions agree with TRBD2. CDR1 and CDR2 (germline): SGHAT, FQNNGV. V trimming: 7 bases; J trimming: 5 bases; junction bases outside the gene matches: 7. The CDR3 covers 14 residues. CDR3 loop: CASTYSGGQETQYF. CDR3 in DNA: TGTGCCAGCACCTATAGCGGGGGGCAGGAGACCCAGTACTTC.

This clonotype has a handful of counts. The gene calls are TRBV5-1 and TRBJ2-7; no reliable D call. The CDR3 contains 14 residues. Per the germline V gene, CDR1 is SGHRS and CDR2 is YFSETQ. V was clipped by 2 bases and J by 0 bases, with 9 bases between them. CDR3 in amino acids: CASSFQPSSYEQYF. The CDR3 DNA reads TGCGCCAGCAGCTTCCAGCCAAGCTCCTACGAGCAGTACTTC.

This chain uses TRBV7-8 with TRBJ2-1; no firm D call. Deletions cut 2 bases from V and 9 bases from J, with 11 bases between. This CDR3 is built from 13 residues. CDR1 and CDR2 from the germline V gene are SGHVS and FQNEAQ. The CDR3 protein is CASSLRSAIEQFF. The CDR3 coding sequence is TGTGCCAGCAGCTTAAGGTCAGCTATTGAGCAGTTCTTC.

This clonotype was detected ten times or more. V and J are TRBV12-3 or TRBV12-4 and TRBJ1-1, with TRBD1 matching over 8 bases. The CDR3 has 16 residues. V lost 6 bases and J lost 5; bases outside the gene matches: 14. This CDR3 reads CASSPVRAGGATEAFF. In DNA form, the CDR3 reads TGTGCCAGCAGCCCCGTCAGGGCAGGGGGCGCGACTGAAGCTTTCTTT.

This clonotype occurred many times. V usage is TRBV6-5 and J usage is TRBJ2-2; 7 positions match TRBD1. The CDR3 runs to 15 residues. V lost 6 bases, J lost 1 base, and 5 bases stayed unmatched. CDR1 and CDR2 (germline): MNHEY, SVGAGI. The DNA for the CDR3 is TGTGCCAGCAGGTACAGGGGATTGAACACCGGGGAGCTGTTTTTT. Encoded protein: CASRYRGLNTGELFF.

This clonotype was counted at least ten times. The chain links TRBV4-3 to TRBJ2-2, with 14 nucleotides matching TRBD2. CDR3 length: 19 amino acids. CDR1 and CDR2 from the germline V gene are LGHNA and YSLEER. V dropped 0 bases and J dropped 0; count of bases not matched to a gene: 3. The CDR3 loop is CASSQDPGLAGANTGELFF. CDR3 DNA: TGCGCCAGCAGCCAAGATCCGGGACTAGCGGGGGCGAACACCGGGGAGCTGTTTTTT.

This sequence joins TRBV7-2 and TRBJ2-1, with D tentatively TRBD2 (6 bases). The V and J ends lost 5 bases and 8 bases respectively, with 19 bases between them. Germline CDR1 SGHTA, CDR2 FQGNSA. The CDR3 sequence is 15 residues long. The CDR3 is CASSQDRESIHEQFF. DNA of the CDR3: TGTGCCAGCAGCCAAGACCGGGAGTCAATCCATGAGCAGTTCTTC.